Shown below are 20 T cell receptor beta chains from a single sample sequenced in a study of blood T cell repertoires in COVID-19 (TCRdb year 2020). The library relied on the immunoSEQ multiplex PCR assay. In TCRdb, the immuneACCESS table is reduced to in-frame sequences with V and J assigned. These tables do not hold every clone; where another copy was compared, an unresolved V gene accounts for under half, and the others remain unexplained. The sample table records fewer than 200,000 clones; approximately 90% of these occur just once. The ten most abundant clones make up approximately 4.6% of the sample. Sequencing was carried out using peripheral blood. The receptors were gathered from a man aged 18 to 35 with COVID-19, enrolled during active disease.

The rearrangement uses TRBV18 and TRBJ1-1; TRBD1 matches 8 bases. Germline CDR1 is KGHSH and CDR2 is LQKENI. Trimming cost V 3 bases and J 9 bases; bases outside gene matches: 9. There are 14 residues in the CDR3. CDR3: CASSPKQGEEKAFF. The CDR3 bases are TGTGCCAGCTCACCGAAACAGGGGGAGGAAAAAGCTTTCTTT. The full variable domain, completed using reference TRBV18 and TRBJ1-1, is NAGVMQNPRHLVRRRGQEARLRCSPMKGHSHVYWYRQLPEEGLKFMVYLQKENIIDESGMPKERFSAEFPKEGPSILRIQQVVRGDSAAYFCASSPKQGEEKAFFGQGTRLTVV.

This clone was picked up one time. The chain employs TRBV30 and TRBJ2-1; tentative D call: TRBD1 (7 bases). This CDR3 is 13 amino acids long. Germline CDR1 and CDR2: GTSNPN and SVGIG (reference sequence). Trimming took 2 bases from V and 9 from J, leaving 14 bases between them. CDR3 amino acids: CAWSQGGGGEQFF. As DNA, the CDR3 is TGTGCCTGGAGTCAGGGGGGCGGCGGTGAGCAGTTCTTC.

The chain is built from TRBV6-5 and TRBJ2-1; 10 nucleotides agree with TRBD2. Germline lookup yields CDR1 MNHEY and CDR2 SVGAGI. V gave up 6 bases and J gave up 8 bases; unmatched junction bases: 7. The CDR3 sequence is 14 residues long. CDR3 sequence reads: CASRLAGADHEQFF. The DNA of the CDR3 is TGTGCCAGCAGGCTAGCGGGAGCGGACCATGAGCAGTTCTTC.

This clone has only one observation. The gene calls are TRBV19 and TRBJ2-7; D remains ambiguous. Germline V gives CDR1 LNHDA, CDR2 SQIVND (reference sequence). The CDR3 has 12 amino acids. Trimming shortened V by 6 bases and J by 0 bases, and 6 bases separated the two germline ends. In nucleotides, the CDR3 is TGTGCCAGTAGGGGCAGCTCCTACGAGCAGTACTTC. It yields the protein CASRGSSYEQYF.

The genes are TRBV27 and TRBJ1-2; tentatively, D is TRBD1 (6 bases). V gave up 7 bases and J gave up 2 bases, with 14 bases separating them. Germline lookup yields CDR1 MNHEY and CDR2 SMNVEV (reference sequence). This CDR3 has 14 residues. The chain's CDR3 is CASKKGDGNYGYTF. The CDR3, as DNA: TGTGCCAGCAAAAAGGGGGACGGGAACTATGGCTACACCTTC.

The V call is TRBV30, the J call TRBJ1-1; D is unclear. V lost 5 bases and J 1 base, leaving 5 bases between the germline ends. The germline V gene has CDR1 GTSNPN and CDR2 SVGIG (reference sequence). The CDR3 has 11 residues. The CDR3 spells CAWRPNTEAFF. CDR3 nucleotide sequence: TGTGCCTGGCGTCCGAACACTGAAGCTTTCTTT. Full variable domain (rest looked up from reference TRBV30 and TRBJ1-1): SQTIHQWPATLVQPVGSPLSLECTVEGTSNPNLYWYRQAAGRGLQLLFYSVGIGQISSEVPQNLSASRPQDRQFILSSKKLLLSDSGFYLCAWRPNTEAFFGQGTRLTVV.

V is TRBV9 and J is TRBJ1-1; D unresolved. CDR1 is SGDLS, CDR2 YYNGEE, per germline. V gave up 0 bases and J gave up 4 bases, with 16 bases separating them. The CDR3 runs to 16 residues. The CDR3 sequence: CASSVASRLGGTEAFF. The CDR3 DNA sequence: TGTGCCAGCAGCGTAGCTAGCCGCCTTGGCGGCACTGAAGCTTTCTTT.

This chain connects TRBV25-1 to TRBJ1-1, with 8 bases lining up with TRBD1. After removal of 8 bases from V and 10 bases from J, the junction contained 15 bases not matched to a gene. This CDR3 has 14 amino acids. In germline, CDR1 is MGHDK, CDR2 SYGVNS. CDR3 nucleotides: TGTGCCAGCCACACCCCCGGGACAGGCGGTGTAGCTTTCTTT. Amino acids: CASHTPGTGGVAFF.

The CDR3 sequence: CASSFRSRDYTEAFF. Here the CDR3 DNA reads TGTGCCAGCAGTTTTCGTTCCAGGGACTACACTGAAGCTTTCTTT. The chain links TRBV6-6 to TRBJ1-1; possible D gene TRBD1, 5 bases. V was cut by 4 bases and J by 3 bases, with 15 bases left in between. Germline V CDR1 and CDR2: MNHNY, SVGAGI (reference sequence). CDR3 size: 15 residues.

The chain recombines TRBV9 with TRBJ2-1; D not resolved. Germline V lookup: CDR1 SGDLS, CDR2 YYNGEE. The CDR3 runs to 15 residues. V was trimmed by 3 bases and J by 0 bases, leaving 10 bases between them. The CDR3 nucleotides are TGTGCCAGCAGCGCACACACGGGCTCCTACAATGAGCAGTTCTTC. Residues: CASSAHTGSYNEQFF.

The CDR3 region is CASSFLTGSPLHF. The CDR3 DNA is TGTGCCAGCAGTTTCCTAACCGGTTCACCCCTCCACTTT. The V and J genes are TRBV28 and TRBJ1-6; no definite D call. The CDR3 is 13 amino acids. Germline-derived CDR1 and CDR2 are MDHEN and SYDVKM. Trimming took 3 bases from V and 9 from J, leaving 9 bases between them.

The V call is TRBV6-5, the J call TRBJ2-3; D is unresolved. This CDR3 spans 13 amino acids. Germline V gene sequence: CDR1 MNHEY, CDR2 SVGAGI. Trimming cost V 6 bases and J 3 bases, with 10 bases left between them. CDR3 sequence (DNA): TGTGCCAGCAGGGCAATCAATACAGATACGCAGTATTTT. Translation gives CASRAINTDTQYF.

The V and J genes are TRBV4-1 and TRBJ1-2; TRBD1 aligns across 8 bases. The junction had 10 bases not matched to a gene; V was cut back by 2 bases and J by 5 bases. CDR3 length: 16 amino acids. Germline lookup yields CDR1 MGHRA and CDR2 YSYEKL. This CDR3 reads CASSQRSRQGKYGYTF. The CDR3 coding sequence is TGCGCCAGCAGCCAACGATCGCGACAGGGGAAGTATGGCTACACCTTC.

The V and J genes are TRBV27 and TRBJ1-2; the D gene is possibly TRBD1 (5 bases). Trimming shortened V by 8 bases and J by 1 base, and 17 bases separated the two germline ends. The CDR3 length is 15 residues. The germline V gene has CDR1 MNHEY and CDR2 SMNVEV (reference sequence). CDR3 region: CASGPAGGGNYGYTF. The DNA for the CDR3 is TGTGCCAGCGGTCCCGCGGGGGGAGGTAACTATGGCTACACCTTC.

The chain recombines TRBV27 with TRBJ1-3; no definite D call. Trimming pared 2 bases from V and 4 bases from J, leaving 9 bases between. Germline assignment: CDR1 MNHEY and CDR2 SMNVEV (reference sequence). The CDR3 contains 14 residues. The CDR3 is CASSLSGTGNTIYF. CDR3 nucleotides: TGTGCCAGCAGTTTAAGCGGTACCGGAAACACCATATATTTT.

This clone occurred a few times. CDR3 bases: TGTGCCAGCAGCCCTACCGGGAGGGGGTACGAGCAGTACTTC. Translated, it gives CASSPTGRGYEQYF. The rearrangement joins TRBV7-9 to TRBJ2-7, with 8 bases matching TRBD2. Trimming cost V 5 bases and J 4 bases; bases outside gene matches: 7. The germline gives CDR1 SEHNR, CDR2 FQNEAQ (reference sequence). The CDR3 has 14 residues.

The V and J genes are TRBV15 and TRBJ2-1; 9 bases match TRBD2. CDR3 size: 14 residues. Per germline, CDR1 LNHNV and CDR2 YYDKDF (reference sequence). J gave up 8 bases and V 3 bases, and 5 bases lay outside the gene matches. The CDR3 DNA reads as TGTGCCACCAGCAGTAGCGGGAGAGTGGATGAGCAGTTCTTC. This encodes CATSSSGRVDEQFF.

This clone was seen just once. The chain joins TRBV28 to TRBJ2-7; D is possibly TRBD2 (6 bases). The CDR3 is made up of 11 amino acids. The V gene lost 8 bases and the J gene lost 3 bases, with 8 bases spanning the gap. CDR1 and CDR2 from the germline V gene are MDHEN and SYDVKM. This CDR3 is CASRGGYEQYF. The CDR3 region has the DNA TGTGCCAGCCGGGGAGGCTACGAGCAGTACTTC.

The rearrangement joins TRBV5-4 to TRBJ1-3, with D perhaps TRBD1 (5 bases). The CDR3 length is 16 residues. V was cut by 3 bases and J by 3 bases, with 16 bases left in between. CDR1 and CDR2 (germline): SGHNT, YYREEE (reference sequence). CDR3 DNA: TGTGCCAGCAGCTCAAAGGGCCAGGGTGGTGGAAACACCATATATTTT. It yields the protein CASSSKGQGGGNTIYF.

In nucleotides, the CDR3 is TGTGCCAGCAGCATAGTGGGGCCGGGTGAAGCTTTCTTT. Protein: CASSIVGPGEAFF. The chain is built from TRBV5-4 and TRBJ1-1, with a possible D match to TRBD1 (5 bases). CDR1 SGHNT and CDR2 YYREEE come from the germline V gene (reference sequence). This CDR3 has 13 amino acids. The germline V and J ends were trimmed by 4 bases and 7 bases, with 14 bases remaining between them.